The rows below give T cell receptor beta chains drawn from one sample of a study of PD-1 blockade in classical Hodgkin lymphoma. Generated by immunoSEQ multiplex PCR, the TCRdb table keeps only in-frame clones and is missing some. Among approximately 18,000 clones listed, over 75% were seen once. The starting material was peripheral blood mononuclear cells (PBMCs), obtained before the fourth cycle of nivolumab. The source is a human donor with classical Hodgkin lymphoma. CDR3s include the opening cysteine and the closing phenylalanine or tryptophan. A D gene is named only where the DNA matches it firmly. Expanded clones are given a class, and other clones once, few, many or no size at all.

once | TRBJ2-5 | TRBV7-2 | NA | TGTGCCAGCAGCTTAGATGGGGGGGCTAGGGAGACCCAGTACTTC | CASSLDGGARETQYF
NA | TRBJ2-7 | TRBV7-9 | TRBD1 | TGTGCCAGCACCAGATTCCAGGGGGCTTCCGGAGGCGAGCAGTACTTC | CASTRFQGASGGEQYF
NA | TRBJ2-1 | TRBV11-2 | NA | TGTGCCAGCAGCCCCTTGGGAAATGAGCAGTTCTTC | CASSPLGNEQFF
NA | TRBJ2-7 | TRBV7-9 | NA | TGTGCCAGCAACGTAGGGAACGAGCAGTACTTC | CASNVGNEQYF
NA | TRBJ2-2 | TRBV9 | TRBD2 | TGTGCCAGCAGCTCTCGACTAGCGGTAACCGGGGAGCTGTTTTTT | CASSSRLAVTGELFF
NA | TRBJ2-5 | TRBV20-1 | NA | TGCAGTGCCCTAGGGGAGACCCAGTACTTC | CSALGETQYF
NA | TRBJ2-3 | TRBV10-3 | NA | TGTGCCATCAGTGAGGGGGGGACAGATACGCAGTATTTT | CAISEGGTDTQYF
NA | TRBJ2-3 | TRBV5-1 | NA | TGCGCCAGCAGCGGAAACACAGATACGCAGTATTTT | CASSGNTDTQYF
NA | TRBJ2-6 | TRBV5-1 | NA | TGCGCCAGCAGCCCCTTCTCTGGGGCCAACGTCCTGACTTTC | CASSPFSGANVLTF
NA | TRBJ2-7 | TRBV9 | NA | TGTGCCAGCAGCGCTACAGGGAAACCCTACGAGCAGTACTTC | CASSATGKPYEQYF
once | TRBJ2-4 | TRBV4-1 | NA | TGCGCCAGCAGCCAAGATCGGGGGCAGGGGGATAAAAACATTCAGTACTTC | CASSQDRGQGDKNIQYF